One and the same sample provided the 14 T cell receptor beta chains below, sequenced in a study of cytomegalovirus exposure and HLA in healthy donors. PCR involved 60 Vbeta and 13 Jbeta primers. Only in-frame clones appear in the TCRdb table, and some are missing; sequencing was by immunoSEQ multiplex PCR. The repertoire includes about 98,000 clones, roughly 76% of them detected once, and 2% to 3% sits in the top ten. Material for sequencing was PBMCs. The receptors here all came from a man aged 50-59 years in good health and CMV-seronegative.

This chain links TRBV28 with TRBJ2-2; D possibly corresponds to TRBD1 (5 bases). Trimming removed 5 bases at V and 1 base at J, with 11 bases between. This CDR3 comprises 15 residues. CDR1 MDHEN and CDR2 SYDVKM come from the germline V gene. CDR3 nucleotides: TGTGCCAGCAGTGCAGGGTACTTGAACACCGGGGAGCTGTTTTTT. This encodes CASSAGYLNTGELFF. Filled out from reference TRBV28 and TRBJ2-2, the complete variable domain reads DVKVTQSSRYLVKRTGEKVFLECVQDMDHENMFWYRQDPGLGLRLIYFSYDVKMKEKGDIPEGYSVSREKKERFSLILESASTNQTSMYLCASSAGYLNTGELFFGEGSRLTVL.

V and J are TRBV18 and TRBJ2-1; a weak D match, TRBD1 (6 bases). CDR1 and CDR2 from the germline V gene are KGHSH and LQKENI. CDR3 length: 16 residues. Trimming stripped 4 bases from V and 7 bases from J, with 20 bases between. The CDR3 is CASSLLRTVGVNEQFF. The DNA for the CDR3 is TGTGCCAGCTCACTATTACGGACAGTCGGCGTTAATGAGCAGTTCTTC.

By sample fraction, this clone is medium-sized. The V call is TRBV6-5, the J call TRBJ1-5; D possibly corresponds to TRBD1 (6 bases). The CDR3 totals 14 residues. Per germline, CDR1 MNHEY and CDR2 SVGAGI. Trimming shortened V by 2 bases and J by 4 bases, and 9 bases separated the two germline ends. The CDR3 region is CASSYGGANQPQHF. The CDR3 DNA is TGTGCCAGCAGTTACGGGGGGGCTAATCAGCCCCAGCATTTT.

In its sample, this clone ranks as large. In nucleotides, the CDR3 is TGTGCCAGCAATCCGGGGGGCCTGACCCAGTACTTC. Translation: CASNPGGLTQYF. The rearrangement uses TRBV7-9 and TRBJ2-5, with a tentative D call TRBD2 (7 bases). V lost 7 bases and J 7 bases, leaving 13 bases between the germline ends. There are 12 residues in the CDR3. Germline V CDR1 and CDR2: SEHNR, FQNEAQ (reference sequence).

In its sample, this clone was seen once. In nucleotides, the CDR3 is TGTGCCAGTAGTTCCTGGGGGCGCGAGAATCAAGAGACCCAGTACTTC. Its translation: CASSSWGRENQETQYF. The gene calls are TRBV19 and TRBJ2-5; tentatively, D is TRBD1 (6 bases). The CDR3 contains 16 residues. Germline lookup yields CDR1 LNHDA and CDR2 SQIVND (reference sequence). Trimming removed 5 bases at V and 2 bases at J, with 18 bases between.

The table lists this clone with a few counts. The rearrangement uses TRBV6-5 and TRBJ1-5; the match to TRBD1 covers 8 bases. V lost 8 bases, J lost 4 bases, and 4 bases stayed unmatched. CDR3 length equals 13 residues. Per the germline V gene, CDR1 is MNHEY and CDR2 is SVGAGI. The CDR3: CASARQGNQPQHF. The DNA for the CDR3 is TGTGCCAGCGCCCGACAGGGGAATCAGCCCCAGCATTTT.

V usage is TRBV20-1 and J usage is TRBJ2-7; D unresolved. V was cut by 1 base and J by 7 bases, with 5 bases left in between. Per the germline V gene, CDR1 is DFQATT and CDR2 is SNEGSKA (reference sequence). CDR3 size: 10 residues. For the CDR3, the DNA is TGCAGTGCTAGAGGGCCAGAGCAGTACTTC. As protein: CSARGPEQYF.

The gene calls are TRBV6-5 and TRBJ1-2, with D perhaps matching TRBD1 (5 bases). This CDR3 is 13 amino acids long. Trimming removed 7 bases at V and 4 bases at J, with 13 bases between. Germline CDR1 and CDR2: MNHEY and SVGAGI. CDR3 residues: CASKSQGFYGYTF. The DNA of the CDR3 is TGTGCCAGCAAAAGCCAGGGTTTCTATGGCTACACCTTC.

The V call is TRBV18, the J call TRBJ2-5; D is uncertain. The CDR3 loop spans 12 amino acids. Germline CDR1 KGHSH, CDR2 LQKENI. The V end lost 0 bases, the J end lost 5 bases, and 4 bases lay between the germline ends. Here the CDR3 DNA reads TGTGCCAGCTCACCACCGGAGGAGACCCAGTACTTC. This sequence encodes CASSPPEETQYF.

CDR3 bases: TGCGCCAGCAGCCGCTCTGGGGCCAACGTCCTGACTTTC. This gives the protein CASSRSGANVLTF. The V and J genes are TRBV5-1 and TRBJ2-6; D is undetermined. Trimming pared 4 bases from V and 0 bases from J, leaving 2 bases between. This CDR3 contains 13 residues. Germline V gene sequence: CDR1 SGHRS, CDR2 YFSETQ.

This chain connects TRBV2 to TRBJ2-3; D is unclear. V lost 5 bases and J lost 2, with 2 bases in between. CDR1 is SNHLY and CDR2 is FYNNEI in the germline V gene. The CDR3 spans 11 residues. CDR3 sequence (DNA): TGTGCCAGCAGTCTCACAGATACGCAGTATTTT. Translated: CASSLTDTQYF. The full variable domain, completed using reference TRBV2 and TRBJ2-3, is EPEVTQTPSHQVTQMGQEVILRCVPISNHLYFYWYRQILGQKVEFLVSFYNNEISEKSEIFDDQFSVERPDGSNFTLKIRSTKLEDSAMYFCASSLTDTQYFGPGTRLTVL.

The chain employs TRBV6-1 and TRBJ2-1; 9 bases match TRBD1. Unmatched junction bases numbered 7, after V lost 5 bases and J lost 8 bases. From germline, CDR1 is MNHNS and CDR2 SASEGT. CDR3 size: 14 residues. The chain's CDR3 is CASSIRQGDDEQFF. The DNA of the CDR3 is TGTGCCAGCAGTATTAGACAGGGGGACGATGAGCAGTTCTTC.

The CDR3 sequence: CASSLAGAQGGYTF. The CDR3 DNA reads TGCGCCAGCAGCTTGGCAGGGGCGCAGGGTGGCTACACCTTC. This sequence joins TRBV5-1 and TRBJ1-2; tentatively, D is TRBD1 (6 bases). Trimming shortened V by 0 bases and J by 7 bases, and 13 bases separated the two germline ends. Per germline, CDR1 SGHRS and CDR2 YFSETQ. This CDR3 is 14 amino acids long.

This chain connects TRBV30 to TRBJ2-4, with 9 bases that match TRBD2. V lost 4 bases to trimming and J lost 7 bases; unmatched junction nucleotides: 5. From germline, CDR1 is GTSNPN and CDR2 SVGIG (reference sequence). The CDR3 extends over 13 amino acids. CDR3 in DNA: TGTGCCTGGATGACTAGCGGCGGGAACATTCAGTACTTC. Translating gives CAWMTSGGNIQYF.